This entry lists 3 T cell receptor beta chains sequenced from one sample in a study of blood T cell repertoires in COVID-19. Measured with immunoSEQ multiplex PCR; TCRdb has only the in-frame clones, and not every one. The table shows about 270,000 clones, with 88% occurring only once. Specimen: PBMCs or T cells enriched from blood (not recorded which). The origin of the receptors is a woman aged 45-65 years who had recovered from COVID-19.

This rearrangement joins TRBV2 to TRBJ1-6; TRBD1 might be the D (5 bases). The CDR3 is 14 amino acids. V was clipped by 8 bases and J by 4 bases, with 12 bases between them. Germline V gene sequence: CDR1 SNHLY, CDR2 FYNNEI. CDR3 loop: CASSYRNYNSPLHF. The CDR3 nucleotides are TGTGCCAGCTCTTACAGGAATTATAATTCACCCCTCCACTTT.

The V call is TRBV6-2 or TRBV6-3, the J call TRBJ2-3; 7 nucleotides agree with TRBD2. V shed 5 bases and J 6 bases; nucleotides not matched to a gene: 8. Germline V gives CDR1 MNHEY, CDR2 SVGEGT. The CDR3 runs to 14 residues. The CDR3 region has the DNA TGTGCCAGCAGTACCGGACTAGTTTTTGATACGCAGTATTTT. Translated: CASSTGLVFDTQYF.

The chain couples TRBV28 to TRBJ1-5; D is undetermined. Trimming cost V 8 bases and J 0 bases, with 5 bases left between them. CDR3 length equals 12 residues. Germline CDR1 MDHEN, CDR2 SYDVKM. Here the CDR3 reads CASEVSNQPQHF. DNA of the CDR3: TGTGCCAGCGAGGTTAGCAATCAGCCCCAGCATTTT.